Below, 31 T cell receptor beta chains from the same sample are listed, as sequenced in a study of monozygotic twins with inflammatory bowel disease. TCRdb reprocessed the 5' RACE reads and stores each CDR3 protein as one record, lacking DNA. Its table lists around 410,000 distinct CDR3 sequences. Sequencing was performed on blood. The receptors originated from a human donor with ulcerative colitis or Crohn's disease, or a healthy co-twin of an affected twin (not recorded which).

CDR3 sequence: CSAYRGASNQPQHF. The chain uses TRBV20-1 and TRBJ1-5; TCRdb designates TRBD1, a call that cannot be tested without DNA. Germline CDR1 DFQATT, CDR2 SNEGSKA (reference sequence). The CDR3 covers 14 residues.

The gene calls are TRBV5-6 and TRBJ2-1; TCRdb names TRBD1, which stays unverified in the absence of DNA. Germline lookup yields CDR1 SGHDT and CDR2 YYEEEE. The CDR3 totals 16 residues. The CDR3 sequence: CASSITTGYRRNEQFF.

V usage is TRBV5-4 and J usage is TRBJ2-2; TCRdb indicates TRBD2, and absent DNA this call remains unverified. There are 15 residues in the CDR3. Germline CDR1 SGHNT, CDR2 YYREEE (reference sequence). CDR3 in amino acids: CASSPSGLNTGELFF. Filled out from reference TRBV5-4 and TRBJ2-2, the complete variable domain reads ETGVTQSPTHLIKTRGQQVTLRCSSQSGHNTVSWYQQALGQGPQFIFQYYREEENGRGNFPPRFSGLQFPNYSSELNVNALELDDSALYLCASSPSGLNTGELFFGEGSRLTVL.

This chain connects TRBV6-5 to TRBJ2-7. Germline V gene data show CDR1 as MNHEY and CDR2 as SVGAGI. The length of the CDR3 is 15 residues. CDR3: CASSYSTSGPYEQYF.

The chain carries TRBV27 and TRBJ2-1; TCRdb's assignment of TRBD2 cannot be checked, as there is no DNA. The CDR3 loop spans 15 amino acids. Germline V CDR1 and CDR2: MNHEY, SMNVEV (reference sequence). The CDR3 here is CASSLELAGNNEQFF.

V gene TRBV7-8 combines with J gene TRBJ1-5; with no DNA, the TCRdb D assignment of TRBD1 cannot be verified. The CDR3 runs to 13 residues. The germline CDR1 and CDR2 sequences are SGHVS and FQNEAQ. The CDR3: CASSWDSNQPQHF.

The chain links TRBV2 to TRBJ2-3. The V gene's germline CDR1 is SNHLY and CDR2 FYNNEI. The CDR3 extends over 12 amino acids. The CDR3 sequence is CASTQRRDTQYF.

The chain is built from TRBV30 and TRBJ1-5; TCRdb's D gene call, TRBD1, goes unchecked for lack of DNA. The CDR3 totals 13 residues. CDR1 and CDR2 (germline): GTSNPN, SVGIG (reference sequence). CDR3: CAWSRDHNQPQHF.

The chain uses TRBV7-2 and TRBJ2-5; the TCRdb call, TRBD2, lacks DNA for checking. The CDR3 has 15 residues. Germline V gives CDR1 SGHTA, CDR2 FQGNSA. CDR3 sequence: CASSLRREPKETQYF.

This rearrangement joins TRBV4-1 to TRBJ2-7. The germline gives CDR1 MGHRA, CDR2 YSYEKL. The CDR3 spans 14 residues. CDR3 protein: CASSQDAHTYEQYF.

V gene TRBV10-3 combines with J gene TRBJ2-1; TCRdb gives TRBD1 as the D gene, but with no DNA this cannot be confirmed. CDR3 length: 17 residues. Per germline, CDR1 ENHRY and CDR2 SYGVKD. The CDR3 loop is CAISRDMNRRAVNEQFF.

Here the CDR3 reads CASSRNLLAGGLNEQFF. The chain is built from TRBV5-1 and TRBJ2-1; TCRdb's D gene call, TRBD2, goes unchecked for lack of DNA. CDR1 is SGHRS, CDR2 YFSETQ, per germline. The CDR3 has 17 amino acids.

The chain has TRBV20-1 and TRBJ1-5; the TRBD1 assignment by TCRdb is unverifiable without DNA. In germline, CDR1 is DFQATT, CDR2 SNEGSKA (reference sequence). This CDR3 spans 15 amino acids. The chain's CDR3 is CSARFPGGTHQPQHF.

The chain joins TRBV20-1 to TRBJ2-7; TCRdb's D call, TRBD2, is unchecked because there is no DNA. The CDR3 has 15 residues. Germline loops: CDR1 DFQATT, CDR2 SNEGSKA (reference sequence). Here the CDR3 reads CSAPGGVAASYEQYF.

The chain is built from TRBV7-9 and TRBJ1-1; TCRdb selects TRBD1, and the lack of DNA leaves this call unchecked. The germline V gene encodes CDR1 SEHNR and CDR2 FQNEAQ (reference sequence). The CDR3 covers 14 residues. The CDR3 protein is CASRQQGADTEAFF.

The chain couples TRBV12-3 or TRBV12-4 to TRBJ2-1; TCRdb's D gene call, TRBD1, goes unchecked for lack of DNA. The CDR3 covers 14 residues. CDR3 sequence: CASSLRGSGNEQFF.

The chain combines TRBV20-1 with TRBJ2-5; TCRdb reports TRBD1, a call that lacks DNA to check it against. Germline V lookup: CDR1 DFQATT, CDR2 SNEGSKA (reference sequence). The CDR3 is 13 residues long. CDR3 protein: CSASRADQETQYF.

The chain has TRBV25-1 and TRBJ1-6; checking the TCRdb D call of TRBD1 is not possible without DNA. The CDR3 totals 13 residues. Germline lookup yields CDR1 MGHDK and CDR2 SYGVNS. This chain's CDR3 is CASRDTLSRSLHF.

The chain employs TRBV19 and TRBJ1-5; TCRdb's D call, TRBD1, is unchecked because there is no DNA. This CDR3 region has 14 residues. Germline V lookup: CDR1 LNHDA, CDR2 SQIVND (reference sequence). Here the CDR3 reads CASSIQGDNQPQHF.

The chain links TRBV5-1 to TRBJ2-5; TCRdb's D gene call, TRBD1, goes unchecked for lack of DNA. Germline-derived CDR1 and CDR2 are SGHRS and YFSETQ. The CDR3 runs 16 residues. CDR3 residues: CASSPRGGQGKETQYF.

Here the CDR3 reads CASSVRQGATGELFF. The rearrangement links TRBV9 to TRBJ2-2; TCRdb's D call of TRBD1 is untestable without DNA. The CDR3 length is 15 residues. Germline V gene lookup returns CDR1 SGDLS and CDR2 YYNGEE.

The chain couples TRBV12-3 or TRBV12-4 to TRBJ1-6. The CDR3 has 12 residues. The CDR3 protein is CASSLGVSPLHF.

CDR3 loop: CSAAGRAVYNEQFF. The chain links TRBV29-1 to TRBJ2-1; there is no DNA to check the TCRdb D call of TRBD2. This CDR3 is 14 amino acids long. The germline V gene encodes CDR1 SQVTM and CDR2 ANQGSEA.

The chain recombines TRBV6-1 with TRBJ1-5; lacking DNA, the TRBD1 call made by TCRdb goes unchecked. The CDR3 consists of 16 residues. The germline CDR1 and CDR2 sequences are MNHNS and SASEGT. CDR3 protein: CASSENWDRGTQPQHF.

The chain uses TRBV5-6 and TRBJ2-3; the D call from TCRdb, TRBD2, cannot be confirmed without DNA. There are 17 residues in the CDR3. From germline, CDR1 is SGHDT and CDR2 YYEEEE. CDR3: CASSQRLAGISPDTQYF.

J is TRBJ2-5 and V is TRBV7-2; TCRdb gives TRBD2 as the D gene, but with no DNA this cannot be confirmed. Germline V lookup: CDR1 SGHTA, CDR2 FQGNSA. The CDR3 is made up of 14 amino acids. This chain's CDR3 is CASSRASPLDSQYF.

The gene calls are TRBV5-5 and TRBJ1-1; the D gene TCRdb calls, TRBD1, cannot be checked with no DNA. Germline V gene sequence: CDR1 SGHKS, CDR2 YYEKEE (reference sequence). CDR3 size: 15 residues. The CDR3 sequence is CASSVNRGRGTEAFF.

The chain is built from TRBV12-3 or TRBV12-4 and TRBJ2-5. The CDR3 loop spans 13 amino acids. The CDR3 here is CASTLTRRETQYF.

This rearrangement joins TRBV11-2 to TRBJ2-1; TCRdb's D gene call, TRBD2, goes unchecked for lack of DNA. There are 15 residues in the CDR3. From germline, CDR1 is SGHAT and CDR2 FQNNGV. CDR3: CAGSSGGAGYNEQFF.

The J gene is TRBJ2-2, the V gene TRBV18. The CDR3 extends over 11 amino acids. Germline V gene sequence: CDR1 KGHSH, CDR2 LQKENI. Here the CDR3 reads CASSKAGELFF. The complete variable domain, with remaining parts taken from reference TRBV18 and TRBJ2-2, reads NAGVMQNPRHLVRRRGQEARLRCSPMKGHSHVYWYRQLPEEGLKFMVYLQKENIIDESGMPKERFSAEFPKEGPSILRIQQVVRGDSAAYFCASSKAGELFFGEGSRLTVL.

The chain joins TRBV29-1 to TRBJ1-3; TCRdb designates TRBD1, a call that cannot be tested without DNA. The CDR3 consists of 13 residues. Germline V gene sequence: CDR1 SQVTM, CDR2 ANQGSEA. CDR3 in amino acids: CSVVTRSGNTIYF.